The next 17 T cell receptor beta chains were all read from a single sample in a study of shared clonotypes between healthy human individuals. Clones were read by immunoSEQ multiplex PCR, and TCRdb kept only the in-frame ones, dropping some. The table shows about 2 million clones, with over 85% occurring only once. Naive CD8 cells comprised CD45RO-negative, CCR7-positively selected cells, excluding terminally differentiated effector memory CD45RA+ cells. The sample taken for sequencing was naive CD8+ T cells sorted from blood. These TCRs come from a man aged 18 to 30 in good health.

The chain is built from TRBV6-4 and TRBJ2-3; D is possibly TRBD2 (6 bases). Germline loops: CDR1 MRHNA, CDR2 SNTAGT. The CDR3 is made up of 19 amino acids. Trimming took 0 bases from V and 2 from J, leaving 21 bases between them. The DNA of the CDR3 is TGTGCCAGCAGTGACTCGGCGGGAAGCCCCAGCCCTTTCACAGATACGCAGTATTTT. Protein product: CASSDSAGSPSPFTDTQYF.

The rearrangement joins TRBV27 to TRBJ2-1; D is perhaps TRBD1 (5 bases). This CDR3 is built from 15 residues. Trimming shortened V by 2 bases and J by 8 bases, and 16 bases separated the two germline ends. Per germline, CDR1 MNHEY and CDR2 SMNVEV (reference sequence). The CDR3 coding sequence is TGTGCCAGCAGTTTAACACAGGTTCAAACCCATGAGCAGTTCTTC. Translation: CASSLTQVQTHEQFF.

V usage is TRBV6-1 and J usage is TRBJ2-2, with D perhaps assigned TRBD1 or TRBD2 (5 bases each). This CDR3 is built from 19 residues. The V gene lost 3 bases and the J gene lost 5 bases, with 25 bases spanning the gap. The germline CDR1 and CDR2 sequences are MNHNS and SASEGT. The CDR3 DNA follows: TGTGCCAGCAGTGAGACCTGGGGGATGGGCGGATTCATTACCGGGGAGCTGTTTTTT. It yields the protein CASSETWGMGGFITGELFF.

This chain uses TRBV28 with TRBJ2-1; D remains ambiguous. Germline-derived CDR1 and CDR2 are MDHEN and SYDVKM. CDR3 length: 15 residues. Trimming pared 5 bases from V and 2 bases from J, leaving 13 bases between. The CDR3 bases are TGTGCCAGCAGTCTCCGGACCACCCCCTACAATGAGCAGTTCTTC. The encoded protein is CASSLRTTPYNEQFF.

The J gene is TRBJ2-2, the V gene TRBV7-9; 8 nucleotides match TRBD1. The junction had 4 bases not matched to a gene; V was cut back by 1 base and J by 0 bases. Germline CDR1 and CDR2: SEHNR and FQNEAQ (reference sequence). The length of the CDR3 is 17 residues. The chain's CDR3 is CASSLVGQGANTGELFF. CDR3 in DNA: TGTGCCAGCAGCTTAGTTGGACAGGGCGCGAACACCGGGGAGCTGTTTTTT.

V gene TRBV4-1 combines with J gene TRBJ1-5, with 8 nucleotides matching TRBD1. This CDR3 region has 15 residues. J lost 5 bases, V lost 5 bases, and 8 bases had no gene match. Germline V gene lookup returns CDR1 MGHRA and CDR2 YSYEKL. The CDR3 region has the DNA TGCGCCAGCAGCACCGAGGCAGGGGGCCATCAGCCCCAGCATTTT. Its protein product is CASSTEAGGHQPQHF.

V is TRBV5-4 and J is TRBJ2-2, with D perhaps TRBD1 (5 bases). The germline V gene has CDR1 SGHNT and CDR2 YYREEE (reference sequence). The germline V and J ends were trimmed by 2 bases and 6 bases, with 8 bases remaining between them. This CDR3 comprises 13 residues. The CDR3 region has the DNA TGTGCCAGCAGCTTAGAAGGGGCCGGGGAGCTGTTTTTT. This translates into CASSLEGAGELFF.

The chain recombines TRBV11-2 with TRBJ2-5; the match to TRBD2 covers 11 bases. CDR3 length: 15 residues. After removal of 4 bases from V and 11 bases from J, the junction contained 12 bases not matched to a gene. The germline V gene encodes CDR1 SGHAT and CDR2 FQNNGV. This CDR3 reads CASSSTYSGREVQYF. Written as DNA, the CDR3 is TGTGCCAGCAGCTCCACTTATAGCGGGAGGGAGGTTCAGTACTTC.

CDR3 amino acids: CASSEAPGQGYNEQFF. In DNA form, the CDR3 reads TGTGCCAGCAGTGAAGCGCCGGGACAGGGGTACAATGAGCAGTTCTTC. The chain is built from TRBV2 and TRBJ2-1; TRBD1 agrees at 10 bases. This CDR3 comprises 16 residues. Germline CDR1 is SNHLY and CDR2 is FYNNEI. Losses at the gene ends were 0 bases for V and 4 bases for J; bases not matched to a gene: 3.

This clone was counted a single time. The V call is TRBV6-5, the J call TRBJ2-7, with a weak D call TRBD1 (6 bases). Trimming took 0 bases from V and 2 from J, leaving 11 bases between them. Germline assignment: CDR1 MNHEY and CDR2 SVGAGI. This CDR3 region has 15 residues. CDR3: CASSYSNREPYEQYF. The CDR3 DNA sequence: TGTGCCAGCAGTTACTCCAACAGGGAGCCCTACGAGCAGTACTTC.

V usage is TRBV6-5 and J usage is TRBJ1-5; D not certain. CDR1 and CDR2 (germline): MNHEY, SVGAGI. This CDR3 spans 14 amino acids. V was shortened by 2 bases and J by 6 bases, with 11 bases between the two germline ends. The CDR3 protein is CASSYGAGTQPQHF. The DNA of the CDR3 is TGTGCCAGCAGTTACGGTGCAGGAACTCAGCCCCAGCATTTT.

This clone was picked up one time. The J gene is TRBJ2-7, the V gene TRBV11-2; D gene ambiguous. The V end was cut by 2 bases, the J end by 0 bases, with 5 bases between. The CDR3 extends over 13 amino acids. Per germline, CDR1 SGHAT and CDR2 FQNNGV. CDR3 sequence (DNA): TGTGCCAGCAGCTTAACTACCTCCTACGAGCAGTACTTC. It specifies CASSLTTSYEQYF.

J is TRBJ2-7 and V is TRBV9; 10 bases line up with TRBD2. The CDR3 is 16 residues long. The germline V gene encodes CDR1 SGDLS and CDR2 YYNGEE. V gave up 1 base and J gave up 5 bases; unmatched junction bases: 9. The CDR3 DNA is TGTGCCAGCAGCGTATCGAGGACTAGCGGTTCAGACGAGCAGTACTTC. Amino acids: CASSVSRTSGSDEQYF.

The V and J genes are TRBV27 and TRBJ2-7, with TRBD2 identical over 12 bases. J was trimmed by 1 base and V by 5 bases; bases with no gene match: 9. This CDR3 comprises 17 residues. CDR1 is MNHEY, CDR2 SMNVEV, per germline (reference sequence). This CDR3 reads CASSETSGGAGSYEQYF. CDR3 DNA sequence: TGTGCCAGCAGTGAGACTAGCGGGGGCGCCGGGTCCTACGAGCAGTACTTC.

With regard to this clone: Other DNA sequences of this sample code for an identical CDR3. V usage is TRBV7-2 and J usage is TRBJ2-7; no clear D gene. V lost 0 bases and J lost 2, with 8 bases in between. Germline assignment: CDR1 SGHTA and CDR2 FQGNSA. The CDR3 is 14 amino acids. CDR3 in DNA: TGTGCCAGCAGCTTAGCAGGTCCGACCTACGAGCAGTACTTC. Translating gives CASSLAGPTYEQYF.

The chain couples TRBV2 to TRBJ1-1; the D gene is possibly TRBD1 (6 bases). CDR1 and CDR2 from the germline V gene are SNHLY and FYNNEI. V lost 7 bases and J 6 bases, leaving 12 bases between the germline ends. CDR3 length equals 12 residues. DNA for the CDR3: TGTGCCAGCACCACGGGACATCCTGAAGCTTTCTTT. It codes for CASTTGHPEAFF.

A word on this clone: In the same sample, other DNA sequences code for this CDR3. The J gene is TRBJ1-2, the V gene TRBV4-1; D is ambiguous. V was clipped by 1 base and J by 5 bases, with 5 bases between them. The CDR3 loop spans 12 amino acids. Germline values: CDR1 MGHRA, CDR2 YSYEKL. The CDR3 here is CASSQGVYGYTF. Written as DNA, the CDR3 is TGCGCCAGCAGCCAAGGGGTTTATGGCTACACCTTC.